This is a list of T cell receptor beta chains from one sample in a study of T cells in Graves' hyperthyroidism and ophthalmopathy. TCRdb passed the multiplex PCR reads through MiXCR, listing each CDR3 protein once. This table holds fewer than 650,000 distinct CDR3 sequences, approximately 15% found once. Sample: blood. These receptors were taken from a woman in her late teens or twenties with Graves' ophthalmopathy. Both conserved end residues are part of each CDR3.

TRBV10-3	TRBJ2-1	CVSHPAGGQDEQFF
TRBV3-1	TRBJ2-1	CASSQRPVQGEQFF
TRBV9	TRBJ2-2	CASSVDSTGADGELFF
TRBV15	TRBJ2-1	CATRIAGAREQFF
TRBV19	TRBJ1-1	CASKNREQTEAFF
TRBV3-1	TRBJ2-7	CASSSPGVTPEQYF
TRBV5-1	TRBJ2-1	CASSLDPDIGEQFF
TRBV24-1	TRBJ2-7	CATKKRENGEQYF
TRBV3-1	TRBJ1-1	CASSQDGQAGTEAFF
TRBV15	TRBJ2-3	CATSRGEGDTQYF
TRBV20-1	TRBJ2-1	CSAGGSGRDNEQFF
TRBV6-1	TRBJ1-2	CATQQGPNYGYTF
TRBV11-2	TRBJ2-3	CASSPGTPSRDTQYF
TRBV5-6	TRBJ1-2	CASSLVGQPYGYTF
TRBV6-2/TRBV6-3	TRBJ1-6	CASSPGTVGTSPLHF
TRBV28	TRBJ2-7	CASSYGTNTLFGEQYF
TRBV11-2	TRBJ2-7	CASSRQGTYEQYF
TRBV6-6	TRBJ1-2	CASSYSSRVRFGNYGYTF
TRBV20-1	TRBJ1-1	CSARDPGPLGDTEAFF
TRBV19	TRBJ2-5	CASEEPRTRVATQYF
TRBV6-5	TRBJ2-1	CASSDGGLAGVLFF
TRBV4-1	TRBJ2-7	CASSQDPSSYEQYF
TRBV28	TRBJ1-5	CASSFYGQYQRQPQHF
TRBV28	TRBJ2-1	CASSWTSGRAGYNEQFF
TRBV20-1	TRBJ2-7	CSAGGPRGTGSSYEQYF
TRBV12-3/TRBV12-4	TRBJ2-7	CASSLLAGGRYEQYF
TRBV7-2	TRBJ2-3	CASSSGTNTDTQYF
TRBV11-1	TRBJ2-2	CASKVAAGELFF
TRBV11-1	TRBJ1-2	CASSTHRGSVGYTF
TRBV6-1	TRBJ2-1	CASSEEGTSAYNEQFF
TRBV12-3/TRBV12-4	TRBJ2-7	CASGRQGASDEQYF
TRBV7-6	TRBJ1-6	CASSLESGGLNSPLHF
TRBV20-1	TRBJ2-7	CSARDWNEQYF
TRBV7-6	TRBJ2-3	CASSPPFGRPTDTQYF
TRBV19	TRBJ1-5	CASSGKSWWPNQPQHF
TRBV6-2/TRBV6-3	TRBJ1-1	CASSYEWGGENTEAFF
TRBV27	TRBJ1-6	CATRPGVGISPLHF
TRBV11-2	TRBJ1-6	CASSPDGTGNSPLHF
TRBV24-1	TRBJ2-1	CATSDLNQNNEQFF
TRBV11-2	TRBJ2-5	CASSRHLGTGGEETQYF
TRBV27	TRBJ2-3	CASSFDPPGTGFTDTQYF
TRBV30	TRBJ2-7	CAWSVSSSYEQYF
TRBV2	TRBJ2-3	CASSEALVTDTQYF
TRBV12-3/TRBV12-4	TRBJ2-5	CASSPLVTSGREIQETQYF
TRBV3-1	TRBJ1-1	CASSSRDRGGTEAFF
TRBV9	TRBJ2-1	CASSVSGGGVSYNEQFF
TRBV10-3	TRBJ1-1	CAISEGVPMNTEAFF
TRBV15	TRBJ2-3	CATSSLRGDTQYF
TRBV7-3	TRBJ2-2	CASRPRQGNTGELFF
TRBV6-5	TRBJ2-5	CASSYLFRGAGEETQYF
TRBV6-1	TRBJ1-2	CASRPQGSYGYTF
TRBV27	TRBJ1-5	CASSLGTGSGNQPQHF
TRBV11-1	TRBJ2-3	CASKWDAVRDTDTQYF
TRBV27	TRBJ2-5	CASSSLLMETQYF